These 8 T cell receptor beta chains were all obtained from the same sample, sequenced in a study of CD8 T cells in ankylosing spondylitis. Study-level results: Within ankylosing spondylitis blood, a TCR beta motif made up of fewer than ten highly homologous variants appeared to be characteristic.

TCRdb re-analysed the 5' RACE reads in MiXCR, keeping a single row per CDR3 protein. The table has 200,000 to 250,000 distinct CDR3 sequences, 15% to 20% seen once. The antigens for these receptors are not known. Specimen: blood, either unsorted or a sorted T cell fraction (not recorded which). Every receptor here comes from a male donor with ankylosing spondylitis.

V gene TRBV9 combines with J gene TRBJ1-1; 7 nucleotides line up with TRBD1. In germline, CDR1 is SGDLS, CDR2 YYNGEE. Germline trimming cut 1 base from V and 3 bases from J; bases unmatched to any gene: 15. The CDR3 is 18 amino acids. The CDR3 DNA follows: TGTGCCAGCAGCGTAAGCTCTTCAGGGGGTTACGGGTACACTGAAGCTTTCTTT. This encodes CASSVSSSGGYGYTEAFF.

Ten or more counts support this clonotype. The chain joins TRBV27 to TRBJ2-5, with a possible D match to TRBD1 (5 bases). CDR1 and CDR2 (germline): MNHEY, SMNVEV (reference sequence). The CDR3 runs to 13 residues. The V gene lost 6 bases and the J gene lost 4 bases, with 12 bases spanning the gap. The CDR3 nucleotides read TGTGCCAGCAGAGACCGTAGGGGAGAGACCCAGTACTTC. Protein product: CASRDRRGETQYF.

In its sample, this clonotype was seen many times. The chain is built from TRBV29-1 and TRBJ2-2; 9 nucleotides align to TRBD2. The CDR3 consists of 17 residues. V dropped 7 bases and J dropped 7; count of bases not matched to a gene: 19. CDR1 is SQVTM, CDR2 ANQGSEA, per germline. The CDR3 DNA reads as TGCAGCGCCCTCTCACCTGGCAGTCTAGCGGGGATCGGGGAGCTGTTTTTT. Translated, it gives CSALSPGSLAGIGELFF.

The chain has TRBV12-3 or TRBV12-4 and TRBJ2-6, with D perhaps given as TRBD1 or TRBD2 (5 bases each). V lost 5 bases and J 1 base, leaving 18 bases between the germline ends. This CDR3 is built from 18 residues. CDR3 sequence (DNA): TGTGCCAGCAGTGGAGGACACACCACATATTCTGGGGCCAACGTCCTGACTTTC. Translating it yields CASSGGHTTYSGANVLTF.

The rearrangement uses TRBV9 and TRBJ2-3; perhaps D is TRBD1 or TRBD2 (5 bases each). Per germline, CDR1 SGDLS and CDR2 YYNGEE. V was cut by 5 bases and J by 9 bases, with 16 bases left in between. The CDR3 totals 13 residues. The CDR3, as DNA: TGTGCCAGCAGGTCCTCTGAGGGGACGACGCAGTATTTT. Translated, it gives CASRSSEGTTQYF.

This clonotype was detected only a few times. The V and J genes are TRBV7-9 and TRBJ2-7; D may be TRBD1 (5 bases). This CDR3 is built from 14 residues. Per the germline V gene, CDR1 is SEHNR and CDR2 is FQNEAQ (reference sequence). Trimming removed 6 bases from V and 5 bases from J, with 17 bases in between. Here the CDR3 reads CASSSRARADEQYF. The CDR3 region has the DNA TGTGCCAGCAGTTCAAGAGCCAGGGCCGACGAGCAGTACTTC.

Many counts were recorded for this clonotype. This chain joins TRBV4-1 and TRBJ2-7, with a tentative D call TRBD1 (5 bases). The CDR3 runs to 16 residues. V was shortened by 1 base and J by 2 bases, with 15 bases between the two germline ends. The germline V gene encodes CDR1 MGHRA and CDR2 YSYEKL. The CDR3 here is CASSQVSWTTTYEQYF. The CDR3 DNA is TGCGCCAGCAGCCAAGTCTCCTGGACAACAACCTACGAGCAGTACTTC.

CDR3 in DNA: TGTGCCAGCATTCACTCGATGCACAATGAGCAGTTCTTC. It translates to CASIHSMHNEQFF. The chain has TRBV6-2 or TRBV6-3 and TRBJ2-1; D gene uncertain. From germline, CDR1 is MNHEY and CDR2 SVGEGT. The V end lost 7 bases, the J end lost 5 bases, and 12 bases lay between the germline ends. The CDR3 is made up of 13 amino acids.